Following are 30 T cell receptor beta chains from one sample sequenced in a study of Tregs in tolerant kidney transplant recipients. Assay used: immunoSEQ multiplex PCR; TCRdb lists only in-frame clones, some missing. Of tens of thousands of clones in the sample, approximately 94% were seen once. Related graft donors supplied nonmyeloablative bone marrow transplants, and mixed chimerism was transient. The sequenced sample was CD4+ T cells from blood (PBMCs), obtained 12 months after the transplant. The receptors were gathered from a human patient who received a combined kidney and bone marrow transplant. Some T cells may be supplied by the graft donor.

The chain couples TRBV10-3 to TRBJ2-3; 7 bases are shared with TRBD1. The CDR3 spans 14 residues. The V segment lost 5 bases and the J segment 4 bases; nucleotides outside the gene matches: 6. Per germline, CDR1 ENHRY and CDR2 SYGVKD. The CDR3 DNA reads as TGTGCCATCAGTTCAACAGGGGTGGCAGATACGCAGTATTTT. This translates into CAISSTGVADTQYF.

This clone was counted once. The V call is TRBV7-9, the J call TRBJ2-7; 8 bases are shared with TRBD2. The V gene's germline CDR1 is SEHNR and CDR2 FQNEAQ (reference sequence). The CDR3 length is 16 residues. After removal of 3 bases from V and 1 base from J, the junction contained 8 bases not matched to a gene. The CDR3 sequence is CASSFSTGGRSYEQYF. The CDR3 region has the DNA TGTGCCAGCAGCTTCAGTACGGGGGGGCGATCCTACGAGCAGTACTTC.

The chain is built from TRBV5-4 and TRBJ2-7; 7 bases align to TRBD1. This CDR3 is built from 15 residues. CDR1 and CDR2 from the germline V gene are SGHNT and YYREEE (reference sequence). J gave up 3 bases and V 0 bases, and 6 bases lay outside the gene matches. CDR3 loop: CASSLGRGTVYEQYF. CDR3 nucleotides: TGTGCCAGCAGCTTGGGCAGAGGGACAGTCTACGAGCAGTACTTC.

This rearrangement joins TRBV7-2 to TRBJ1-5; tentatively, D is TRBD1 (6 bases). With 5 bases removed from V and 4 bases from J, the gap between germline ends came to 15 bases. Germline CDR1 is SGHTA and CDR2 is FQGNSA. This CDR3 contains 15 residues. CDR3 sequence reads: CASSAQQGWNQPQHF. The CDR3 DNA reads TGTGCCAGCAGCGCCCAACAGGGTTGGAATCAGCCCCAGCATTTT.

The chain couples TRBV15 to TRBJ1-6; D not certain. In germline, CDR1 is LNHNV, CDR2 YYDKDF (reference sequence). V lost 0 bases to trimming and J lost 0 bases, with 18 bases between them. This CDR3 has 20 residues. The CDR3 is CATSRDRLKTFSSYNSPLHF. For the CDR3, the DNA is TGTGCCACCAGCAGAGATAGGCTGAAGACATTTAGCTCCTATAATTCACCCCTCCACTTT.

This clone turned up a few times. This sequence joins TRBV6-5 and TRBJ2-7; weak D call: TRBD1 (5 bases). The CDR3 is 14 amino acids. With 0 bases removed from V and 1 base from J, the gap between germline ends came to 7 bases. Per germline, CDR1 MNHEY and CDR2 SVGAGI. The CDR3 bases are TGTGCCAGCAGTTACTCAAAGGGGTCCTACGAGCAGTACTTC. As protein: CASSYSKGSYEQYF.

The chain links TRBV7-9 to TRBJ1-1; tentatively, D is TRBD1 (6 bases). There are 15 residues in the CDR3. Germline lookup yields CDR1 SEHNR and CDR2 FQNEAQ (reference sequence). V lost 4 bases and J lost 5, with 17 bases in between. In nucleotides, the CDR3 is TGTGCCAGCAGCTCAAGGGGGTGGGGACAAACTGAAGCTTTCTTT. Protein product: CASSSRGWGQTEAFF.

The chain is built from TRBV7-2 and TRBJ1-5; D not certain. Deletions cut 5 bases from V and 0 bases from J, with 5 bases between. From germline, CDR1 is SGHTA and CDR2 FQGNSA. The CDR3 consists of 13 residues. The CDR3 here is CASSQNSNQPQHF. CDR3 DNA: TGTGCCAGCAGCCAAAATAGCAATCAGCCCCAGCATTTT.

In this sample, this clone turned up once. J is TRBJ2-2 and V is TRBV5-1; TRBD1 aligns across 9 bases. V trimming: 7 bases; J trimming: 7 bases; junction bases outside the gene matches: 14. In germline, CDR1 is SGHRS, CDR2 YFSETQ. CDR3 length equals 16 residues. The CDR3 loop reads CASLPGQGSWYGELFF. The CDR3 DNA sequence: TGCGCCAGCTTACCCGGACAGGGGAGTTGGTACGGGGAGCTGTTTTTT.

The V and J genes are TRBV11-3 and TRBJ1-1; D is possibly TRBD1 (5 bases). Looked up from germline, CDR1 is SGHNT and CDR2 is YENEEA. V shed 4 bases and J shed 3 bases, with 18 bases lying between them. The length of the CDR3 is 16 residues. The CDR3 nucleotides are TGTGCCAGCAGCTCGTCGGGTCCCGGAGGGGACACTGAAGCTTTCTTT. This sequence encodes CASSSSGPGGDTEAFF.

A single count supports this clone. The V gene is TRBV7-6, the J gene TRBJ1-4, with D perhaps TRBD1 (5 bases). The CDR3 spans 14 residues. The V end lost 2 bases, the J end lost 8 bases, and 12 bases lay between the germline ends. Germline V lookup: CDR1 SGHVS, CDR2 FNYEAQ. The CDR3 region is CASSLKGPGEKLFF. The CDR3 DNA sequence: TGTGCCAGCAGCTTAAAGGGGCCCGGGGAAAAACTGTTTTTT.

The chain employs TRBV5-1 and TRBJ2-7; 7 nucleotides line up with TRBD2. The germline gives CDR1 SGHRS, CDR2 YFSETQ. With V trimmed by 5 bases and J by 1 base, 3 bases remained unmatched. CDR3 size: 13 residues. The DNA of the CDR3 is TGCGCCAGCAGTCGGGACTATTCCTACGAGCAGTACTTC. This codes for CASSRDYSYEQYF.

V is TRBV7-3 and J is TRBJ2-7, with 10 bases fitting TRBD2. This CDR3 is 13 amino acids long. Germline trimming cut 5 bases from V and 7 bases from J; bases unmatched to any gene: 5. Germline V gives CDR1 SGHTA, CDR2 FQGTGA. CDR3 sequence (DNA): TGTGCCAGCAGCGCGTCGACTAGCGGGGAGCAGTACTTC. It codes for CASSASTSGEQYF.

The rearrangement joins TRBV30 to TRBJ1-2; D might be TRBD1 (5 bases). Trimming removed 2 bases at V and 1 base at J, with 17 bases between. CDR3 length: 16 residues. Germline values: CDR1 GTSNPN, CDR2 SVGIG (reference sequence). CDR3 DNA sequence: TGTGCCTGGAGTAGGGGATTCGCGCAAATTAACTATGGCTACACCTTC. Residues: CAWSRGFAQINYGYTF.

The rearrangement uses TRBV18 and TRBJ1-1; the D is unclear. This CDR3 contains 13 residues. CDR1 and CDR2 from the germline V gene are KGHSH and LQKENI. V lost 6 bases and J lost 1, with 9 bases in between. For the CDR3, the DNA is TGTGCCAGCTCCCTATCAGGGAACACTGAAGCTTTCTTT. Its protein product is CASSLSGNTEAFF.

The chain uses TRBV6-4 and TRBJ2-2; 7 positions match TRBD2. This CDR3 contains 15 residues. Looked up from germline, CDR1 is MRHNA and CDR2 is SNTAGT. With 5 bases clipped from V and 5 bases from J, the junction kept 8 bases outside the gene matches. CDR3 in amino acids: CASSPFGGTTGELFF. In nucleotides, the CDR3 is TGTGCCAGCAGTCCCTTCGGGGGGACGACCGGGGAGCTGTTTTTT.

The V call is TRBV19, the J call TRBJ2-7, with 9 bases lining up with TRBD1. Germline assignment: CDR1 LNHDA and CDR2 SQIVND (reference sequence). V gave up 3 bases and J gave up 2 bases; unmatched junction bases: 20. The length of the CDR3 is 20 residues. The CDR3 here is CASSIRHPGTGIRKAYEQYF. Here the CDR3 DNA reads TGTGCCAGTAGTATCCGCCACCCCGGGACAGGGATCAGAAAAGCCTACGAGCAGTACTTC.

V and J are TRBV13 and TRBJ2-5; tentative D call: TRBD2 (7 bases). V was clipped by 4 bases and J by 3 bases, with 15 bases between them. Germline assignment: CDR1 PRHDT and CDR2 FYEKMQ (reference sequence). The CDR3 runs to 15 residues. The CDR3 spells CASSYLGGAEETQYF. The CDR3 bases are TGTGCCAGCAGCTACCTTGGGGGGGCTGAAGAGACCCAGTACTTC.

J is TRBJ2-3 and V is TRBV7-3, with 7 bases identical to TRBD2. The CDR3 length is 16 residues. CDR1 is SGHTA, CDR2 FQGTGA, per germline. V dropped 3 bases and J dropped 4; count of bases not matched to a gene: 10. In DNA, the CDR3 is TGTGCCAGCAGCTTCGGGTCTGGGGGGGTTCCAGATACGCAGTATTTT. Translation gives CASSFGSGGVPDTQYF.

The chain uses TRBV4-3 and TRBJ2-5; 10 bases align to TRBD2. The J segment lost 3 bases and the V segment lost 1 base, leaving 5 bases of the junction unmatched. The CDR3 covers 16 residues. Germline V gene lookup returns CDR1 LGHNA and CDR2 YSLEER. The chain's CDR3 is CASSQVSAGGKETQYF. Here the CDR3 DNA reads TGCGCCAGCAGCCAAGTGTCAGCGGGAGGGAAAGAGACCCAGTACTTC.

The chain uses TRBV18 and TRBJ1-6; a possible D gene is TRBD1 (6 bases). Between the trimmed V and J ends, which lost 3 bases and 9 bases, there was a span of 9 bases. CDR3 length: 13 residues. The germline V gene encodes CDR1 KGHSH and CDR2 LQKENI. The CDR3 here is CASSPSGASPLHF. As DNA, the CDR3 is TGTGCCAGCTCACCGTCAGGGGCTTCACCCCTCCACTTT.

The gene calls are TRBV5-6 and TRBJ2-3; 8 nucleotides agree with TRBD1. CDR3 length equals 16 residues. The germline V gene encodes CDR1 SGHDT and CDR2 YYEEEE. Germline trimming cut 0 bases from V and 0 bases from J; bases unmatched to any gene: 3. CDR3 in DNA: TGTGCCAGCAGCTTGGCCGGGACAGGAAGCACAGATACGCAGTATTTT. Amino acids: CASSLAGTGSTDTQYF.

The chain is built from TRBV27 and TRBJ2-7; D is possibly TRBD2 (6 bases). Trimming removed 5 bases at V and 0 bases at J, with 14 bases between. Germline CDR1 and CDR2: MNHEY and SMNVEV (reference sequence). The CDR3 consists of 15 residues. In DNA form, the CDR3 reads TGTGCCAGCAGTGCCAAGATCGGGGGCTCCTACGAGCAGTACTTC. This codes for CASSAKIGGSYEQYF.

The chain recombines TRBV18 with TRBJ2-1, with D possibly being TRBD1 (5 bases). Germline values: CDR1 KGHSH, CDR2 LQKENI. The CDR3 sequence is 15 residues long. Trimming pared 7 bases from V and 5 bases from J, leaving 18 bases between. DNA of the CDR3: TGTGCCAGCTTCACCCGGGCAGGGCTGGACAATGAGCAGTTCTTC. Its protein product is CASFTRAGLDNEQFF.

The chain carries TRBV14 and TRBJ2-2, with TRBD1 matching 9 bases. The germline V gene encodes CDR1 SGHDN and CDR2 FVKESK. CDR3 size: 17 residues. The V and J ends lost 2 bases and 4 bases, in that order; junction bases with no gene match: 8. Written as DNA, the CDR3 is TGTGCCAGCAGCCAATTCATCGGGACAGGGCCCACCGGGGAGCTGTTTTTT. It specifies CASSQFIGTGPTGELFF.

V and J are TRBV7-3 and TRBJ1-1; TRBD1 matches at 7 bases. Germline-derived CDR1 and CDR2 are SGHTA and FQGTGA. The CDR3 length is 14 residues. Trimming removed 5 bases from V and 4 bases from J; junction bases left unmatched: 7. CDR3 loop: CASSLRQGATEAFF. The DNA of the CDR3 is TGTGCCAGCAGCCTTCGACAGGGTGCCACTGAAGCTTTCTTT.

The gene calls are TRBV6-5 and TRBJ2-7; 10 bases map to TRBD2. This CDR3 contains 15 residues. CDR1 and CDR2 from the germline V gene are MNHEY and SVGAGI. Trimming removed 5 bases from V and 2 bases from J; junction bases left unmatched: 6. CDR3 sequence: CASSPLAGEAYEQYF. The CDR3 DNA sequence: TGTGCCAGCAGTCCTCTAGCGGGAGAAGCCTACGAGCAGTACTTC.

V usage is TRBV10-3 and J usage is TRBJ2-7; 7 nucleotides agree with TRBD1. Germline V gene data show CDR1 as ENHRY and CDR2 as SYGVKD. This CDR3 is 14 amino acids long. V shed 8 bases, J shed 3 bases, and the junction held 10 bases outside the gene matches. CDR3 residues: CAIASRDSFYEQYF. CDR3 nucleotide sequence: TGTGCCATCGCCTCCCGGGACAGCTTCTACGAGCAGTACTTC.

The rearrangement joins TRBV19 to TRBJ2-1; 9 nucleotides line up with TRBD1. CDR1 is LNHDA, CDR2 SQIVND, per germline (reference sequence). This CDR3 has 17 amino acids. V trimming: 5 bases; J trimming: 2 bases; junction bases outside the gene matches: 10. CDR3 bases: TGTGCCAGTAGTGGCTACGGGACAGGGCGAGCCTACAATGAGCAGTTCTTC. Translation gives CASSGYGTGRAYNEQFF.

Here the CDR3 DNA reads TGTGCCAGCAGCTCCTCTCCCAGGGTACCTAAGGGCTACACCTTC. It specifies CASSSSPRVPKGYTF. V is TRBV13 and J is TRBJ1-2, with D maybe TRBD1 (5 bases). The CDR3 loop spans 15 amino acids. The germline V gene encodes CDR1 PRHDT and CDR2 FYEKMQ (reference sequence). With 4 bases removed from V and 8 bases from J, the gap between germline ends came to 20 bases.